The 2 T cell receptor beta chains below all came from one sample that was sequenced in a study of OX40 agonist ivuxolimab in advanced cancers. Produced via immunoSEQ multiplex PCR; TCRdb's table is partial and in-frame only. The sample lists fewer than 95,000 clones; about 90% were seen once. This specimen consisted of CD4+ or CD8+ T cells sorted from blood, obtained in a trial of the OX40 agonist ivuxolimab. All receptors come from an adult with an advanced solid tumor such as melanoma, head and neck, liver or kidney cancer.

V usage is TRBV9 and J usage is TRBJ2-3; 9 bases fit TRBD1. V shed 0 bases, J shed 2 bases, and the junction held 10 bases outside the gene matches. This CDR3 is 18 amino acids long. Germline CDR1 SGDLS, CDR2 YYNGEE. CDR3 DNA sequence: TGTGCCAGCAGCGTAGGGCCCGGGGACAGGGAGTCCACAGATACGCAGTATTTT. Its translation: CASSVGPGDRESTDTQYF.

The chain carries TRBV7-3 and TRBJ2-3, with no clear D. Per germline, CDR1 SGHTA and CDR2 FQGTGA. V was clipped by 5 bases and J by 1 base, with 7 bases between them. This CDR3 has 13 amino acids. CDR3 nucleotide sequence: TGTGCCAGCAGCCAATACGGCACAGATACGCAGTATTTT. Translated, it gives CASSQYGTDTQYF.